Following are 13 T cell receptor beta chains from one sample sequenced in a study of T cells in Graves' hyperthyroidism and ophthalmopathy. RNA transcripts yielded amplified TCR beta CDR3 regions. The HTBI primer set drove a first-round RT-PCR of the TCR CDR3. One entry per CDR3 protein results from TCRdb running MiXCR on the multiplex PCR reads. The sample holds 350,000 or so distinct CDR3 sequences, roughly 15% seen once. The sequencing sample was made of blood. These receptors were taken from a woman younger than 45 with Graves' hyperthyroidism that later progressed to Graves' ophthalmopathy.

In nucleotides, the CDR3 is TGTGCCAGCAGTTTAGTAGGGACAGGGGGTCAAGAGACCCAGTACTTC. Translation: CASSLVGTGGQETQYF. This chain joins TRBV28 and TRBJ2-5; 11 nucleotides align to TRBD1. The CDR3 loop spans 16 amino acids. CDR1 MDHEN and CDR2 SYDVKM come from the germline V gene. V was clipped by 2 bases and J by 2 bases; unmatched bases: 4.

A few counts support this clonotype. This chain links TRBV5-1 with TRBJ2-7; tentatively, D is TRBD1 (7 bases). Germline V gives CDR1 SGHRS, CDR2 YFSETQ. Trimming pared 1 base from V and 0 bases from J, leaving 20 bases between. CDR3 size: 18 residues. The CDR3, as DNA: TGCGCCAGCAGCTTGACTCTCTTTTCAGGGGGGAGCTCCTACGAGCAGTACTTC. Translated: CASSLTLFSGGSSYEQYF.

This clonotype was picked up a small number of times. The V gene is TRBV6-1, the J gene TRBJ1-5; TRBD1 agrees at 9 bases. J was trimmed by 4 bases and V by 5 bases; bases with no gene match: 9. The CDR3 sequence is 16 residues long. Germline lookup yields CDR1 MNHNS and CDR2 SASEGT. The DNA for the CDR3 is TGTGCCAGCAGTCGGACAGGGGATGGGTTGAATCAGCCCCAGCATTTT. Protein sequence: CASSRTGDGLNQPQHF.

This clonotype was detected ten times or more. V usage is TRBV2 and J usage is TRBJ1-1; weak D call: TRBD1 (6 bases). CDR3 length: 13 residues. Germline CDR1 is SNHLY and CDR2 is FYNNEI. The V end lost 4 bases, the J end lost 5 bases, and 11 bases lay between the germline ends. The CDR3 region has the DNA TGTGCCAGCAGTGGCCTGGGGGCAACTGAAGCTTTCTTT. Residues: CASSGLGATEAFF.

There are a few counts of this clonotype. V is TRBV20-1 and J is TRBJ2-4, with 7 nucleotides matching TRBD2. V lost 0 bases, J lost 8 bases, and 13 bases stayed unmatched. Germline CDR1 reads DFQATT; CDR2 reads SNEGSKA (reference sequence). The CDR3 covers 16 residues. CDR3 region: CSARDLDGGRFDIQYF. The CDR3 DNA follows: TGCAGTGCTAGAGATCTTGACGGCGGGAGATTTGACATTCAGTACTTC.

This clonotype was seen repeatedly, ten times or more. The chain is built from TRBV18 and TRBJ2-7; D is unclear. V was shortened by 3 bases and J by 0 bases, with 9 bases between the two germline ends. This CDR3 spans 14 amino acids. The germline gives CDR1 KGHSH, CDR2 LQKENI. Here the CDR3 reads CASSPTRSSYEQYF. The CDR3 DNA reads TGTGCCAGCTCACCCACTCGTAGCTCCTACGAGCAGTACTTC.

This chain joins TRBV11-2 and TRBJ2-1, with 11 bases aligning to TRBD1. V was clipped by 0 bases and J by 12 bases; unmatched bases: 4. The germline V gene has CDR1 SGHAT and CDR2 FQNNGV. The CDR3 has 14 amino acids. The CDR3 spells CASSLEDRGRSQFF. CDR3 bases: TGTGCCAGCAGCTTAGAGGACAGGGGGCGATCGCAGTTCTTC. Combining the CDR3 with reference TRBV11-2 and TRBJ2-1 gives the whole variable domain EAGVAQSPRYKIIEKRQSVAFWCNPISGHATLYWYQQILGQGPKLLIQFQNNGVVDDSQLPKDRFSAERLKGVDSTLKIQPAKLEDSAVYLCASSLEDRGRSQFFGPGTRLTVL.

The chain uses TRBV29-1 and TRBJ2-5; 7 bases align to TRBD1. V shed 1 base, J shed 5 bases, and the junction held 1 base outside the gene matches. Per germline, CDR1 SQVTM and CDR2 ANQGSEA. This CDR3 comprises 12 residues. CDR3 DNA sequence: TGCAGCGTTGAAGCAGGGGGTGAGACCCAGTACTTC. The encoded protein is CSVEAGGETQYF. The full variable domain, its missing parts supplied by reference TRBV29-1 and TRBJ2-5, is SAVISQKPSRDICQRGTSLTIQCQVDSQVTMMFWYRQQPGQSLTLIATANQGSEATYESGFVIDKFPISRPNLTFSTLTVSNMSPEDSSIYLCSVEAGGETQYFGPGTRLLVL.

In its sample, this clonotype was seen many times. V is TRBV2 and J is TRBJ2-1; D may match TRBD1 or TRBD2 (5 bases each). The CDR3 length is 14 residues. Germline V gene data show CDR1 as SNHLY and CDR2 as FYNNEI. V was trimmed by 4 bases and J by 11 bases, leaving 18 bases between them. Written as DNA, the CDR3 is TGTGCCAGCAGTGGAGGGGCGGTTTCGGGGAAGCAGTTCTTC. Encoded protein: CASSGGAVSGKQFF.

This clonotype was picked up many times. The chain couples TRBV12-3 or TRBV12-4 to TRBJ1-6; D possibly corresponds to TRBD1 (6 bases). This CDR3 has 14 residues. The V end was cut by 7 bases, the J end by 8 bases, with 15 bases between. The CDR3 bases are TGTGCCAGCACCTTCAGGGGTTCAGATTCACCCCTCCACTTT. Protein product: CASTFRGSDSPLHF.

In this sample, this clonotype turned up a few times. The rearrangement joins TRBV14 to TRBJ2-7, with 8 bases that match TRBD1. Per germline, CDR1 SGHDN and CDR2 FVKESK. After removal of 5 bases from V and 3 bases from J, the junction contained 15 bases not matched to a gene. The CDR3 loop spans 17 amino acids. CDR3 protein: CASSAWAGGERGYEQYF. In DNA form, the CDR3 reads TGTGCCAGCAGCGCCTGGGCAGGGGGCGAGAGGGGCTACGAGCAGTACTTC.

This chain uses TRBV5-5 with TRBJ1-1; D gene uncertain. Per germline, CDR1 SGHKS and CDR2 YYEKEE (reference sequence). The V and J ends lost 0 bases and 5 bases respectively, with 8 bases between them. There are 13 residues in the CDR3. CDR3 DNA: TGTGCCAGCAGCTTGGTCAGGTATACTGAAGCTTTCTTT. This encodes CASSLVRYTEAFF.

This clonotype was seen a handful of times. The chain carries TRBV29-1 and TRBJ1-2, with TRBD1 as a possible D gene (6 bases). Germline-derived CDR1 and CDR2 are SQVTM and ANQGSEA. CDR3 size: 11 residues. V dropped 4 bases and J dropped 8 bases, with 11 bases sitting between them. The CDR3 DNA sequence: TGCAGCGTTGCAGGGGCCTTCGGCTACACCTTC. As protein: CSVAGAFGYTF.